This is a list of T cell receptor beta chains from one sample in a study of cytomegalovirus exposure and HLA in healthy donors. The data were produced by immunoSEQ multiplex PCR, yet TCRdb's version contains in-frame clones alone and is incomplete. In the table there are about 82,000 clones, roughly four fifths of which are singletons. Sequenced sample: PBMCs. The receptors shown here come from a woman aged 45 to 65 in good health and CMV-seropositive. Each CDR3 is given with its conserved first and last residue. The order of the fields is V gene, J gene, D gene, clone size, CDR3 length, CDR3 DNA, CDR3 protein. D genes are given only for firm matches. Size tells how often a clone was seen (once, few, many) or the class of an expanded clone, and some rows leave it out.

V: TRBV19; J: TRBJ1-1; D: .; size: once; length: 13; DNA: TGTGCCAGTTGGGGCCAAGGGGGCACTGAAGCTTTCTTT; CDR3: CASWGQGGTEAFF
V: TRBV5-1; J: TRBJ2-2; D: .; size: .; length: 16; DNA: TGCGCCAGCAGCTTGGACGGGGGTAGGAACACCGGGGAGCTGTTTTTT; CDR3: CASSLDGGRNTGELFF
V: TRBV6-5; J: TRBJ1-1; D: .; size: .; length: 14; DNA: TGTGCCAGCAGTCAGACAGGCCGGAGGACTGAAGCTTTCTTT; CDR3: CASSQTGRRTEAFF
V: TRBV7-9; J: TRBJ2-2; D: TRBD2; size: .; length: 19; DNA: TGTTCCAGCAGCTTTACCGGGACTAGCGGGAGAGCGAACACCGGGGAGCTGTTTTTT; CDR3: CSSSFTGTSGRANTGELFF
V: TRBV29-1; J: TRBJ1-1; D: .; size: .; length: 15; DNA: TGCAGCGTCGCAATGATCGCCGGGAGGAACACTGAAGCTTTCTTT; CDR3: CSVAMIAGRNTEAFF
V: TRBV5-1; J: TRBJ2-7; D: .; size: .; length: 15; DNA: TGCGCCAGCAGCTTGGGGGGAGTATTAACCTACGAGCAGTACTTC; CDR3: CASSLGGVLTYEQYF
V: TRBV11-3; J: TRBJ2-7; D: .; size: .; length: 12; DNA: TGTGCCAGCAGCCACCAAACGGACGAGCAGTACTTC; CDR3: CASSHQTDEQYF
V: TRBV5-4; J: TRBJ2-5; D: .; size: .; length: 14; DNA: TGTGCCAGCAGCTCCCGGACGGACTCCCAGACCCAGTACTTC; CDR3: CASSSRTDSQTQYF
V: TRBV4-1; J: TRBJ2-7; D: .; size: .; length: 15; DNA: TGCGCCAGCAGCCAAGGGCCCGGGAGTTCCTACGAGCAGTACTTC; CDR3: CASSQGPGSSYEQYF
V: TRBV9; J: TRBJ1-2; D: .; size: few; length: 16; DNA: TGTGCCAGCAGCCCCTACCCGGGGTATAATAGCTATGGCTACACCTTC; CDR3: CASSPYPGYNSYGYTF
V: TRBV7-9; J: TRBJ1-2; D: .; size: many; length: 13; DNA: TGTGCCAGCAGCTTAGCCGGGGACTTCGGCTACACCTTC; CDR3: CASSLAGDFGYTF
V: TRBV7-9; J: TRBJ1-1; D: TRBD1; size: .; length: 15; DNA: TGTGCCAGCGATCGGGACAGGGTTTTTACGGCTGAAGCTTTCTTT; CDR3: CASDRDRVFTAEAFF
V: TRBV10-2; J: TRBJ2-3; D: .; size: .; length: 15; DNA: TGCGCCAGCAGTGAGGATAGGACTAGCACAGATACGCAGTATTTT; CDR3: CASSEDRTSTDTQYF
V: TRBV5-6; J: TRBJ2-4; D: .; size: .; length: 17; DNA: TGTGCCAGCAGCCAACCAACAGACCTACTAGCCAAAAACATTCAGTACTTC; CDR3: CASSQPTDLLAKNIQYF
V: TRBV29-1; J: TRBJ2-1; D: .; size: .; length: 14; DNA: TGCAGCGTTGAACAGGTTAGCTCCTACAATGAGCAGTTCTTC; CDR3: CSVEQVSSYNEQFF
V: TRBV29-1; J: TRBJ1-5; D: .; size: .; length: 13; DNA: TGCAGCGTGGGCGGGGCGGGGAATCAGCCCCAGCATTTT; CDR3: CSVGGAGNQPQHF
V: TRBV6-5; J: TRBJ2-2; D: .; size: few; length: 13; DNA: TGTGCCAGCAGTTACAGCTTGCGCCGGGAGCTGTTTTTT; CDR3: CASSYSLRRELFF
V: TRBV9; J: TRBJ2-1; D: TRBD1; size: .; length: 14; DNA: TGTGCCAGCAGCGTCGCCGGGACAGTCAATGAGCAGTTCTTC; CDR3: CASSVAGTVNEQFF
V: TRBV6-1; J: TRBJ2-7; D: TRBD1; size: .; length: 15; DNA: TGTGCCAGCATCTCAAGTGGGACAGGATACTACGAGCAGTACTTC; CDR3: CASISSGTGYYEQYF
V: TRBV11-1; J: TRBJ2-7; D: TRBD2; size: .; length: 14; DNA: TGTGCCAGCAGTAGGGGGACTAGCGGCTACGAGCAGTACTTC; CDR3: CASSRGTSGYEQYF